The rows below give T cell receptor beta chains drawn from one sample of a study of blood T cells in healthy people across ages. Each CDR3 protein is one row after TCRdb ran MiXCR on the 5' RACE reads. The table lists some 860,000 distinct CDR3 sequences, approximately 53% of them singletons. The sample consisted of blood. The receptor set was obtained from a man in his forties in good health. The conserved cysteine and the conserved F or W are not part of the CDR3 here.

CDR3 | V
SAGRLGSTDTQY | TRBV29-1
SARQGAILNTEAF | TRBV20-1
ATSGRDRVVTDTQY | TRBV24-1
ASSQRGSYQETQY | TRBV14
ATSGSGEYNEQF | TRBV24-1
ASRGGADTEAF | TRBV27
ASSLEVPPGLVTDTQY | TRBV4-3
ASSDVQGAGANVLT | TRBV2
ASGLGLAGVYEQY | TRBV12-5
ASSQDLSQGLGTDTQY | TRBV4-2
SAEGVLNEQF | TRBV20-1
SARPTGGSSPLH | TRBV20-1
AGSLATGQGTDTQY | TRBV7-2
ASSEHWNTEAF | TRBV6-1
ASSPQSLNTEAF | TRBV7-8
ASSQNEKQSYEQY | TRBV4-3
GVVKGKGYT | TRBV29-1